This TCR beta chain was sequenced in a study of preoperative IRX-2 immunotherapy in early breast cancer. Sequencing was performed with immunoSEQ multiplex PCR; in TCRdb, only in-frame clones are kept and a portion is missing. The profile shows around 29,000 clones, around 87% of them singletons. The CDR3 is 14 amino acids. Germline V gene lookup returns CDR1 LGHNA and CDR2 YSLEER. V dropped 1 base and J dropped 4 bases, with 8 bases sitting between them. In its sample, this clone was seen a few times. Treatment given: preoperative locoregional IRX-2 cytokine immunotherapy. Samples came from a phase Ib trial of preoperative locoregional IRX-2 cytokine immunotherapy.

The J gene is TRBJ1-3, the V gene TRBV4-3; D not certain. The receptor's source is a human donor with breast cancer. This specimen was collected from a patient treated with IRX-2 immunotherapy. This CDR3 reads CASSQAGAGNTIYF. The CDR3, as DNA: TGCGCCAGCAGCCAAGCAGGTGCCGGAAACACCATATATTTT.